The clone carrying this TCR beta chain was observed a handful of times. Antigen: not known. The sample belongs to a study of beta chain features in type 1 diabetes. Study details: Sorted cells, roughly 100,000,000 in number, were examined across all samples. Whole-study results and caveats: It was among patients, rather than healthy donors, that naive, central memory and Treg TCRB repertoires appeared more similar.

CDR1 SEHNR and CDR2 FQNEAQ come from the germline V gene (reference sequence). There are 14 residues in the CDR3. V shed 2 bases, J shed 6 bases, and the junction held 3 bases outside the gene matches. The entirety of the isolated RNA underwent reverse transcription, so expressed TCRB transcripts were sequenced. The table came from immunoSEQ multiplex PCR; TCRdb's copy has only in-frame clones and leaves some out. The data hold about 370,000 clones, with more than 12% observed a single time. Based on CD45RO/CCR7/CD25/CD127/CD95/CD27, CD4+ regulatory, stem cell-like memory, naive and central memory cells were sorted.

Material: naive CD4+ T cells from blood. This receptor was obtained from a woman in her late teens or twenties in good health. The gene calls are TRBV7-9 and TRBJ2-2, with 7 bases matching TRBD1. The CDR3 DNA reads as TGTGCCAGCAGCTTAAAGGGGGCGCCCGGGGAGCTGTTTTTT. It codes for CASSLKGAPGELFF.